The next 19 T cell receptor beta chains were all read from a single sample in a study of blood T cell repertoires in COVID-19. The assay was immunoSEQ multiplex PCR, and TCRdb's table has in-frame clones only and misses some. The table records about 100,000 clones, 88% of them present only once. The sequenced material came from peripheral blood. The receptors derive from a human donor in a cohort sampled during active COVID-19.

The chain employs TRBV18 and TRBJ1-3; D not certain. CDR1 is KGHSH and CDR2 is LQKENI in the germline V gene. CDR3 length: 17 amino acids. V lost 6 bases, J lost 0 bases, and 18 bases lay in between. The DNA for the CDR3 is TGTGCCAGCTCCCCCGGGAGCGGAATCGGCTCTGGAAACACCATATATTTT. Residues: CASSPGSGIGSGNTIYF.

In its sample, this clone was seen once. The rearrangement uses TRBV21-1 and TRBJ2-1; TRBD2, the table's D call, lacks a check against the DNA. TRBV21-1 is classified as a pseudogene. The CDR3 runs 19 residues. This chain's CDR3 is CASSKALESGGPSYNEQFF. The CDR3 DNA is TGTGCCAGCAGCAAAGCGCTCGAAAGCGGGGGACCCTCCTACAATGAGCAGTTCTTC.

This CDR3 reads CAGTPGGRIDTQYF. Here the CDR3 DNA reads TGTGCCGGCACCCCAGGGGGGCGCATAGATACGCAGTATTTT. The V call is TRBV6-5, the J call TRBJ2-3; maybe TRBD1 (7 bases). CDR1 is MNHEY and CDR2 is SVGAGI in the germline V gene. V was shortened by 11 bases and J by 5 bases, with 20 bases between the two germline ends. The CDR3 loop spans 14 amino acids.

The CDR3 spells CASSGQGSYGYTF. As DNA, the CDR3 is TGCGCCAGCAGCGGGCAGGGCAGCTATGGCTACACCTTC. The genes are TRBV5-1 and TRBJ1-2; D perhaps matches TRBD1 (5 bases). Germline assignment: CDR1 SGHRS and CDR2 YFSETQ. The CDR3 contains 13 residues. Trimming stripped 4 bases from V and 4 bases from J, with 11 bases between.

The CDR3 nucleotides are TGTGCCACTCAGGGGGCCCCTGGAAACACCATATATTTT. Its translation: CATQGAPGNTIYF. The rearrangement links TRBV28 to TRBJ1-3, with 8 bases matching TRBD1. CDR1 MDHEN and CDR2 SYDVKM come from the germline V gene. The CDR3 contains 13 residues. Trimming removed 10 bases from V and 2 bases from J; junction bases left unmatched: 4.

The chain links TRBV28 to TRBJ1-1, with D unresolved. The ends were cut back, 2 bases at V and 1 base at J, with 8 bases in the middle. Germline CDR1 MDHEN, CDR2 SYDVKM. This CDR3 has 14 amino acids. The CDR3 DNA is TGTGCCAGCAGTTTAAAGCGGAGGAACACTGAAGCTTTCTTT. Translation gives CASSLKRRNTEAFF.

The chain has TRBV19 and TRBJ1-2, with no clear D. The CDR3 has 12 residues. Germline V gene data show CDR1 as LNHDA and CDR2 as SQIVND (reference sequence). V lost 6 bases to trimming and J lost 2 bases, with 7 bases between them. DNA for the CDR3: TGTGCCAGTAGCCCCGAGAACTATGGCTACACCTTC. This translates into CASSPENYGYTF.

The V and J genes are TRBV19 and TRBJ1-2, with D perhaps TRBD1 (5 bases). The CDR3 has 17 residues. Germline V gives CDR1 LNHDA, CDR2 SQIVND (reference sequence). Trimming took 6 bases from V and 3 from J, leaving 23 bases between them. CDR3 sequence: CASRSGRGARVDYGYTF. The CDR3 DNA sequence: TGTGCCAGTAGATCCGGGAGAGGGGCCCGTGTTGACTATGGCTACACCTTC.

The rearrangement links TRBV14 to TRBJ2-2, with D possibly being TRBD1 (5 bases). This CDR3 region has 15 residues. V dropped 5 bases and J dropped 5 bases, with 15 bases sitting between them. Germline CDR1 reads SGHDN; CDR2 reads FVKESK. This CDR3 reads CASSSRQHLTGELFF. The DNA for the CDR3 is TGTGCCAGCAGCTCGAGACAGCATCTGACCGGGGAGCTGTTTTTT.

This CDR3 reads CASSLRVLGGGGYTF. The CDR3 DNA is TGTGCCAGCAGCTTAAGGGTCCTGGGCGGAGGAGGCTACACCTTC. The chain uses TRBV7-8 and TRBJ1-2; D is unresolved. Per the germline V gene, CDR1 is SGHVS and CDR2 is FQNEAQ. The V end lost 2 bases, the J end lost 8 bases, and 18 bases lay between the germline ends. This CDR3 has 15 residues. The full variable domain, completed using reference TRBV7-8 and TRBJ1-2, is GAGVSQSPRYKVAKRGQDVALRCDPISGHVSLFWYQQALGQGPEFLTYFQNEAQLDKSGLPSDRFFAERPEGSVSTLKIQRTQQEDSAVYLCASSLRVLGGGGYTFGSGTRLTVV.

The gene calls are TRBV6-5 and TRBJ2-1; 9 nucleotides agree with TRBD2. Germline V gene data show CDR1 as MNHEY and CDR2 as SVGAGI. J lost 8 bases, V lost 0 bases, and 5 bases had no gene match. The CDR3 has 15 residues. The CDR3 protein is CASSYSLAGSYEQFF. CDR3 nucleotides: TGTGCCAGCAGTTACTCGCTAGCGGGAAGTTATGAGCAGTTCTTC.

This sequence joins TRBV7-2 and TRBJ2-7; tentatively, D is TRBD1 (6 bases). The CDR3 is 15 residues long. V lost 1 base to trimming and J lost 4 bases, with 14 bases between them. Germline-derived CDR1 and CDR2 are SGHTA and FQGNSA. The CDR3 region has the DNA TGTGCCAGCAGCTTAGTAGGCGACAGGCTGTACGAGCAGTACTTC. Protein sequence: CASSLVGDRLYEQYF.

The chain couples TRBV6-5 to TRBJ1-1; D is perhaps TRBD1 (6 bases). Per germline, CDR1 MNHEY and CDR2 SVGAGI. The germline V and J ends were trimmed by 5 bases and 2 bases, with 9 bases remaining between them. The CDR3 sequence is 13 residues long. DNA for the CDR3: TGTGCCAGCAGTCCACAGGGCAACACTGAAGCTTTCTTT. Protein: CASSPQGNTEAFF.

The gene calls are TRBV6-5 and TRBJ1-2, with 10 bases fitting TRBD1. Germline-derived CDR1 and CDR2 are MNHEY and SVGAGI. There are 14 residues in the CDR3. The V segment lost 6 bases and the J segment 6 bases; nucleotides outside the gene matches: 7. As DNA, the CDR3 is TGTGCCAGCAGCCGCGACAGGGGGCTAGATGGCTACACCTTC. Its protein is CASSRDRGLDGYTF.

The rearrangement links TRBV7-9 to TRBJ2-3, with 8 nucleotides matching TRBD2. Germline V gives CDR1 SEHNR, CDR2 FQNEAQ (reference sequence). This CDR3 is 17 amino acids long. V was pared by 2 bases and J by 2 bases, with 9 bases of the junction left unmatched. This CDR3 reads CASSLPATSATTDTQYF. In DNA, the CDR3 is TGTGCCAGCAGCTTACCCGCGACTAGCGCGACCACAGATACGCAGTATTTT.

This rearrangement joins TRBV7-9 to TRBJ2-7; D perhaps matches TRBD2 (6 bases). V lost 4 bases and J 2 bases, leaving 9 bases between the germline ends. This CDR3 is built from 13 residues. CDR1 and CDR2 (germline): SEHNR, FQNEAQ (reference sequence). Here the CDR3 DNA reads TGTGCCAGCAGCTCGGGCGGGGCCTACGAGCAGTACTTC. Protein: CASSSGGAYEQYF.

The CDR3 here is CASSPALTGNTEAFF. The CDR3 DNA sequence: TGTGCCAGCTCACCAGCATTGACAGGGAACACTGAAGCTTTCTTT. The rearrangement uses TRBV18 and TRBJ1-1; a weak D match, TRBD1 (6 bases). Germline CDR1 is KGHSH and CDR2 is LQKENI. CDR3 length equals 15 residues. V shed 2 bases and J shed 1 base, with 11 bases lying between them.

The rearrangement uses TRBV11-2 and TRBJ2-6, with D perhaps TRBD2 (5 bases). With 5 bases removed from V and 1 base from J, the gap between germline ends came to 9 bases. The V gene's germline CDR1 is SGHAT and CDR2 FQNNGV. The CDR3 sequence is 15 residues long. CDR3 region: CASSGEGSGANVLTF. Here the CDR3 DNA reads TGTGCCAGCAGCGGAGAGGGATCTGGGGCCAACGTCCTGACTTTC.

This rearrangement joins TRBV7-9 to TRBJ1-2; a weak D match, TRBD1 (6 bases). The CDR3 consists of 15 residues. V gave up 4 bases and J gave up 5 bases, with 17 bases separating them. Germline V gene data show CDR1 as SEHNR and CDR2 as FQNEAQ (reference sequence). CDR3 sequence: CASSSRGGRGYGYTF. The CDR3 bases are TGTGCCAGCAGCTCCCGCGGGGGCAGAGGGTATGGCTACACCTTC.